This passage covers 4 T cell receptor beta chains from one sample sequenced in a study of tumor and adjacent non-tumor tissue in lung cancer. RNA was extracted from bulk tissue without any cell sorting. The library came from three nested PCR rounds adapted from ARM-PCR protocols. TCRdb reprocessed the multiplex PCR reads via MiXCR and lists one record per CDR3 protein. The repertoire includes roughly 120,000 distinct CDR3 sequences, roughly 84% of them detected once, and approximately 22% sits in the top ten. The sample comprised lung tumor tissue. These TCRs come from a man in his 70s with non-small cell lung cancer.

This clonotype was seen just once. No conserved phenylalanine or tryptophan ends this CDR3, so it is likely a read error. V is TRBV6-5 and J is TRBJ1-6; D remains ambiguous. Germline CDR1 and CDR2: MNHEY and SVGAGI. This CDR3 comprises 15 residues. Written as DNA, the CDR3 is TGTGCCAGCAGTTATTCCGACGGTAAAAATTTACCCCTCCACATC. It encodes CASSYSDGKNLPLHI.

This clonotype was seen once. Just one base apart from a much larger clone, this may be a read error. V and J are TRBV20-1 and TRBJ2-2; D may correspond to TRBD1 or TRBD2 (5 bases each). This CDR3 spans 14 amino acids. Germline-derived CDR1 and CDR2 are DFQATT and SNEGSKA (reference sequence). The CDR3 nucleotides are TGCAGTGCAAGGGACCGCCCCGACACCGGGGAGATGTTTTTT. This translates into CSARDRPDTGEMFF.

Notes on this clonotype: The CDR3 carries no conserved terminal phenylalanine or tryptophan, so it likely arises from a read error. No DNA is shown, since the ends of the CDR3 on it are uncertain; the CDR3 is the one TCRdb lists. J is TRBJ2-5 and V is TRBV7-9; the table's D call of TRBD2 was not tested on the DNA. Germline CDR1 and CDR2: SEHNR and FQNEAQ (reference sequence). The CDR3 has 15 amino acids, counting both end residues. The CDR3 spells CASSPSGVEQETQHL.

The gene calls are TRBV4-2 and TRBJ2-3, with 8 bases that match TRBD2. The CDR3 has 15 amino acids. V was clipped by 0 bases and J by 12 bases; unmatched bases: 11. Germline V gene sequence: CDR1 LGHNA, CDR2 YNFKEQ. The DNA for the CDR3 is TGTGCCAGCAGCCAAGAACGGGAGGGCCGTGATAGACAGTATTTT. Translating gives CASSQEREGRDRQYF.